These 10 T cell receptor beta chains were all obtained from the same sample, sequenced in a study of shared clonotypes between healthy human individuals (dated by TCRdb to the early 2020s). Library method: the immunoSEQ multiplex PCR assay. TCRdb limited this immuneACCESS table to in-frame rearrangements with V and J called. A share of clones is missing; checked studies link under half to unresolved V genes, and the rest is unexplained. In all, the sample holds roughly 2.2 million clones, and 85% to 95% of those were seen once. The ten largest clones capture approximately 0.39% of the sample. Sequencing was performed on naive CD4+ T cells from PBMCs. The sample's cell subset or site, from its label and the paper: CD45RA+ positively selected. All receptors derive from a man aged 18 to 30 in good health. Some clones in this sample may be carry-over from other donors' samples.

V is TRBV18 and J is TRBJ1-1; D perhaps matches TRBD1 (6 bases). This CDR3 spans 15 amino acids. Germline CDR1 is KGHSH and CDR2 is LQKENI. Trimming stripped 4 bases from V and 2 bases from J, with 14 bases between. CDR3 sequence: CASSRKGTINTEAFF. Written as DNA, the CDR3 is TGTGCCAGCTCACGTAAGGGGACAATCAACACTGAAGCTTTCTTT. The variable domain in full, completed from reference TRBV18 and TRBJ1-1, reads NAGVMQNPRHLVRRRGQEARLRCSPMKGHSHVYWYRQLPEEGLKFMVYLQKENIIDESGMPKERFSAEFPKEGPSILRIQQVVRGDSAAYFCASSRKGTINTEAFFGQGTRLTVV.

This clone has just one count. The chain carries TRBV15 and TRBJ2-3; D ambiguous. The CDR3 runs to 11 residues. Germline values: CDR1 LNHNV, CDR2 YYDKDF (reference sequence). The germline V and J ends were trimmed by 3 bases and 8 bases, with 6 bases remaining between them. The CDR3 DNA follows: TGTGCCACCAGCAGGGGCCTTACGCAGTATTTT. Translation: CATSRGLTQYF.

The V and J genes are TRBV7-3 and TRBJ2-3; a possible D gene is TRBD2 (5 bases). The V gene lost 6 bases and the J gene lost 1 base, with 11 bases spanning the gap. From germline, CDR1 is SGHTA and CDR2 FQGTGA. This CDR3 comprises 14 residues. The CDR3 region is CASSLNGGTDTQYF. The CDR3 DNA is TGTGCCAGCAGTCTAAACGGGGGCACAGATACGCAGTATTTT.

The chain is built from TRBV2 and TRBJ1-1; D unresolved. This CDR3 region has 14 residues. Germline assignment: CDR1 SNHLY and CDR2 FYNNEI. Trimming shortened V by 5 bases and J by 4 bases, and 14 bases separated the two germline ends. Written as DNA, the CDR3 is TGTGCCAGCAGTTTAAACACGGCGGGCACTGAAGCTTTCTTT. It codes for CASSLNTAGTEAFF.

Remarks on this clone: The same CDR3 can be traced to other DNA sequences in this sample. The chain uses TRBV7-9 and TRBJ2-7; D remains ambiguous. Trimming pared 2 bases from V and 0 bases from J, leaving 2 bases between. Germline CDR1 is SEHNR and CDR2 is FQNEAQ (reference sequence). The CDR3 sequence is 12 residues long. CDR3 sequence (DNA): TGTGCCAGCAGCTTACGCTCCTACGAGCAGTACTTC. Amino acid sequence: CASSLRSYEQYF.

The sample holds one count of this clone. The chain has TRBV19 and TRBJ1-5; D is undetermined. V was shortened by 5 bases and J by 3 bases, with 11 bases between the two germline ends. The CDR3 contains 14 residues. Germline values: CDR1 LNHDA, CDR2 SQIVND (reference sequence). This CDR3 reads CASSATDYNQPQHF. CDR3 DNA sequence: TGTGCCAGTAGTGCAACAGATTACAATCAGCCCCAGCATTTT.

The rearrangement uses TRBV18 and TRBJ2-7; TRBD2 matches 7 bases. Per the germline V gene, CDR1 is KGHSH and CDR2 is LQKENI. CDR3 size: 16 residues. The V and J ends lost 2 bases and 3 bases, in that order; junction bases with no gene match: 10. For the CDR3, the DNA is TGTGCCAGCTCACCAAGGGAGGGGCTAGTTGGCTACGAGCAGTACTTC. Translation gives CASSPREGLVGYEQYF. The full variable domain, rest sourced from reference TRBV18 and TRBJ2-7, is NAGVMQNPRHLVRRRGQEARLRCSPMKGHSHVYWYRQLPEEGLKFMVYLQKENIIDESGMPKERFSAEFPKEGPSILRIQQVVRGDSAAYFCASSPREGLVGYEQYFGPGTRLTVT.

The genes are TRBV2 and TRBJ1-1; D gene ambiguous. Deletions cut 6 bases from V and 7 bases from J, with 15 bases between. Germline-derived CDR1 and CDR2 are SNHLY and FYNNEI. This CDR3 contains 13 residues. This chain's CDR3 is CASSALGSVEAFF. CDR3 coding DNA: TGTGCCAGCAGCGCTTTGGGCAGTGTTGAAGCTTTCTTT.

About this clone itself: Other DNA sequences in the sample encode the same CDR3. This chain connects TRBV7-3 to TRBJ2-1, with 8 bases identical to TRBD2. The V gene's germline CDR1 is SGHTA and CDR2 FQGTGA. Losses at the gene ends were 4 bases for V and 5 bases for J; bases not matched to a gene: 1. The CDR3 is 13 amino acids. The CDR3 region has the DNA TGTGCCAGCAGCTGGCGGGGGGACAATGAGCAGTTCTTC. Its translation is CASSWRGDNEQFF.

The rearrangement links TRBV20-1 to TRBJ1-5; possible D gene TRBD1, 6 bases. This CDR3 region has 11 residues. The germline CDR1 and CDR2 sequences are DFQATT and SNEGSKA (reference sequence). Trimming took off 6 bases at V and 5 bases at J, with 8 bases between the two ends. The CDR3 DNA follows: TGCAGTGCAGGGGGAGATCAGCCCCAGCATTTT. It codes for CSAGGDQPQHF.